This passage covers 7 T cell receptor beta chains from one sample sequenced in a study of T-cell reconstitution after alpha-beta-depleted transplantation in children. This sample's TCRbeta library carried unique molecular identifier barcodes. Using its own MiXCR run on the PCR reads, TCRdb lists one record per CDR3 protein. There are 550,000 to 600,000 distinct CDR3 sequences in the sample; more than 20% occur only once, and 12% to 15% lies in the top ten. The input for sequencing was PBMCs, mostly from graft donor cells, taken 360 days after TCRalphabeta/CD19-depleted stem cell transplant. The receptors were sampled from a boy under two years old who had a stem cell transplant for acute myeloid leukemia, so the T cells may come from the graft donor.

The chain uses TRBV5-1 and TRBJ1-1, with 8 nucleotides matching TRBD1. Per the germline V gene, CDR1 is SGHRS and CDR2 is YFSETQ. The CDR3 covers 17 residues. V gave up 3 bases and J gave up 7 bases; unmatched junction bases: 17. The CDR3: CASSSSGTDRDPNEAFF. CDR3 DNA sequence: TGCGCCAGCAGCTCCTCAGGAACGGACAGGGATCCTAATGAAGCTTTCTTT.

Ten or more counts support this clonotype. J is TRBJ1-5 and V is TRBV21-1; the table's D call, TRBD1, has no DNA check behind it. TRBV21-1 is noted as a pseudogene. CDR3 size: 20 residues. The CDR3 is CASKKEADRGKVGLGQPQHF. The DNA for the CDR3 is TGTGCCAGCAAGAAAGAGGCTGACAGGGGCAAAGTAGGCCTGGGTCAGCCCCAGCATTTT.

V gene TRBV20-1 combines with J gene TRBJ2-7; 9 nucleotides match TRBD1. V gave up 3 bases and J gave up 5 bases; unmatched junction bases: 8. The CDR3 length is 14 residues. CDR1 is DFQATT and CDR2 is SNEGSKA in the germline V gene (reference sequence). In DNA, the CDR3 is TGCAGTGCTAGTGTCGGGGACAGGGTCCACGAGCAGTACTTC. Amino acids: CSASVGDRVHEQYF.

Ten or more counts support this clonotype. In nucleotides, the CDR3 is TGTGCCACCAGCCGGACGACGGTGTACTGGGATACGCAGTATTTT. The encoded protein is CATSRTTVYWDTQYF. The chain has TRBV15 and TRBJ2-3; D not resolved. There are 15 residues in the CDR3. Trimming took off 5 bases at V and 6 bases at J, with 18 bases between the two ends. The V gene's germline CDR1 is LNHNV and CDR2 YYDKDF (reference sequence).

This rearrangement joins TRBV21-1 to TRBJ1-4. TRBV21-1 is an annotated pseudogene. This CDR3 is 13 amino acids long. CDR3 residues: CASRPEPNEKLFF. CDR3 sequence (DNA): TGTGCCAGCAGGCCAGAGCCTAATGAAAAACTGTTTTTT.

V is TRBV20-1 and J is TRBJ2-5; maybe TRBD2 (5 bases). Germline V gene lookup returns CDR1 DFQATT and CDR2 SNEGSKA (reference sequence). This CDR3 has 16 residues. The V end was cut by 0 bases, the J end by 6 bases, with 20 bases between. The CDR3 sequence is CSARDTGLETKKTQYF. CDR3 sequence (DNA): TGCAGTGCTAGAGACACCGGATTAGAGACTAAAAAGACCCAGTACTTC.

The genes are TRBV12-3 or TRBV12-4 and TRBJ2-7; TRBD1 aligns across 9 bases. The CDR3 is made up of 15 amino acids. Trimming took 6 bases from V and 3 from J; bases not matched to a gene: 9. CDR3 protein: CASSPGTGINYEQYF. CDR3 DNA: TGTGCCAGCAGCCCCGGGACAGGGATAAACTACGAGCAGTACTTC.